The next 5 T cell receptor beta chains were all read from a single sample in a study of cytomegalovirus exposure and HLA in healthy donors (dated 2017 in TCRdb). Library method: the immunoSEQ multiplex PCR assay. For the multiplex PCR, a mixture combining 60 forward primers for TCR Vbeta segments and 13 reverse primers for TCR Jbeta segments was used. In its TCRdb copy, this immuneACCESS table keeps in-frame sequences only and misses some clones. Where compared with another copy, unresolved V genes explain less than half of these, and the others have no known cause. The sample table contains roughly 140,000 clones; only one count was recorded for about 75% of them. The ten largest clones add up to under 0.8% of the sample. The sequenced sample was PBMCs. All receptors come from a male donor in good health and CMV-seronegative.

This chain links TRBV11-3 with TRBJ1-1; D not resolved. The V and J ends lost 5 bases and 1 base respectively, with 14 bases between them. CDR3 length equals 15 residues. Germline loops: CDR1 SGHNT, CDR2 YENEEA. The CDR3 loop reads CASSPSGKGNTEAFF. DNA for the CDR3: TGTGCCAGCAGCCCTTCGGGGAAGGGGAACACTGAAGCTTTCTTT.

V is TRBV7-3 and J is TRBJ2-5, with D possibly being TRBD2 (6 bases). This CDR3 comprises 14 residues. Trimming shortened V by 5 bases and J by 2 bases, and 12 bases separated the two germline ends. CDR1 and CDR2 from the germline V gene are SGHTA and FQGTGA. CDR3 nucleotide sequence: TGTGCCAGCAGCCCCATGGGGGGTCAAGAGACCCAGTACTTC. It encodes CASSPMGGQETQYF.

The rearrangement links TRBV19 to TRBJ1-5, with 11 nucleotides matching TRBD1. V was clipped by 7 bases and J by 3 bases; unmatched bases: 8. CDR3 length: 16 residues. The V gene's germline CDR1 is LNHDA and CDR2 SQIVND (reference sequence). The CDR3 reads CASNSDRGLLNQPQHF. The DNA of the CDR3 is TGTGCCAGTAATTCGGACAGGGGGCTCCTCAATCAGCCCCAGCATTTT.

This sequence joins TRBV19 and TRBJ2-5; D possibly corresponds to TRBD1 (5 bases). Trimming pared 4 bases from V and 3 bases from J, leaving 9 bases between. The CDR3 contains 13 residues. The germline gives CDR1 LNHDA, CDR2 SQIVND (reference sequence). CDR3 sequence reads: CASSNQQEETQYF. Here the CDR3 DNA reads TGTGCCAGTAGTAACCAACAGGAAGAGACCCAGTACTTC.

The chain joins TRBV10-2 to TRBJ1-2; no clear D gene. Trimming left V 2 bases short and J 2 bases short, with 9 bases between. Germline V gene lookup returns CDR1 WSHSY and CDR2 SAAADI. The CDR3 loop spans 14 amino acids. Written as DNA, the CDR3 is TGCGCCAGCAGTGAGATTTCAGGAAACTATGGCTACACCTTC. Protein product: CASSEISGNYGYTF.